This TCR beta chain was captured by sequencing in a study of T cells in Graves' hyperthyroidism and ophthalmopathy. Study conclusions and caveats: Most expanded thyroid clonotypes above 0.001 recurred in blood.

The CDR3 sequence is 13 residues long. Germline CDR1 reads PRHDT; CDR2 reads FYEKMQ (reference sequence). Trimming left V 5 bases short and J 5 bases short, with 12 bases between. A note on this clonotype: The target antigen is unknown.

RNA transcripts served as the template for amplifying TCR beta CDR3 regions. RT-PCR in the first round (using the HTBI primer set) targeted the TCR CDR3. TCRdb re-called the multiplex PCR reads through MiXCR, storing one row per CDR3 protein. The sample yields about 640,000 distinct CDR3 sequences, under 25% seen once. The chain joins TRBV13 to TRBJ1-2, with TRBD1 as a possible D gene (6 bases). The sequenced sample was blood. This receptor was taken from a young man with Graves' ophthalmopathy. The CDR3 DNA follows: TGTGCCAGCAGCCACCGGACAGAGTATGGCTACACCTTC. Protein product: CASSHRTEYGYTF.